The source of this T cell receptor (beta chain) is a study of blood T cell repertoires in COVID-19 (dated by TCRdb to 2020 to 2021). Looking at the study overall: Collaborator samples came from the United States, Italy and Spain and covered acute and convalescent phases of COVID-19. The repertoires were released in a freely available public database intended as a resource for research on the immune response to SARS-CoV-2. Where available, HLA class I and class II types were obtained from metadata supplied by the sample provider rather than from assay-based typing. Samples came from the ongoing ImmuneRACE study (first 160 participants) plus 1,254 subjects from 6 global collaborators. Subjects who had been exposed to COVID-19, were actively infected with it, or had recovered from it provided the deeply sampled blood TCRbeta repertoires that made up the dataset. Nearly every sample came with metadata listing a de-identified subject ID, COVID-19 status, age in years and sex. The prospective study material was composed of cDNA or gDNA derived from T cells, B-cell-depleted T cells, or PBMCs. Paper-wide results and their limitations: Clinical and demographic metadata were provided uncurated, with the amount varying by source and participant.

As regards this clone: Its antigen has not been determined. The input lacks base qualities; no much larger clone sits a single base away.

Enrolling through a virtual design, the prospective study's participants ranged in age from about 18 to 89 years and lived across about two dozen United States geographic areas. To assign participants to cohorts, the prospective study relied on clinical history that participants themselves reported in a screening survey and a study questionnaire. Mobile phlebotomists in the prospective study collected whole blood, serum and a nasopharyngeal or oropharyngeal swab from every participant. Participants in the prospective study had the option to provide additional blood draws and questionnaires over a roughly 2-month period. Blood samples from the prospective study were shipped frozen or at room temperature prior to DNA extraction. V is pared back by 2 bases and J by 4 bases, with 17 bases lying between the germline termini. The CDR1 and CDR2 encoded by the germline V gene are SGHTA and FQGNSA. Including the terminal cysteine and phenylalanine, the CDR3 comprises 17 residues. Solely the CDR3 DNA is kept, with 51 bases framed from the first base.

TCRbeta CDR3 regions were amplified from genomic DNA using the immunoSEQ Assay, a bias-controlled multiplex PCR. Per the source publication's procedure: Nucleated cell counts per sample were estimated from amplification of reference gene primers within the assay. To quantify the absolute abundance of each unique TCRbeta CDR3 rearrangement, sequence reads were collapsed and filtered. For each sample, productive Simpson clonality was calculated as the square root of Simpson's diversity index across productive rearrangements. The source is immuneACCESS, and TCRdb retained only in-frame sequences with V and J called. Part of the clones is not carried over; for the studies checked, unresolved V genes explain less than half of this, and the remainder is unexplained. V, J and clone size reflect that table, while D and trimming were determined from the DNA. A total of more than 100,000 clones appear in this sample, about 86% of them only once. 2.4% of the sample rests with the top ten.

The TCR comes from a man aged 35 to 55 with acute COVID-19. Material: PBMCs or T cells enriched from blood (not recorded which). The V and J genes are TRBV7-2 and TRBJ2-2; a tentative D match to TRBD1 spans 6 bases. The DNA sequence is TGTGCCAGCAGCTTAAGGGGCCAGGGGCTAATCACCGGGGAGCTGTTTTTT. Translation gives CASSLRGQGLITGELFF.